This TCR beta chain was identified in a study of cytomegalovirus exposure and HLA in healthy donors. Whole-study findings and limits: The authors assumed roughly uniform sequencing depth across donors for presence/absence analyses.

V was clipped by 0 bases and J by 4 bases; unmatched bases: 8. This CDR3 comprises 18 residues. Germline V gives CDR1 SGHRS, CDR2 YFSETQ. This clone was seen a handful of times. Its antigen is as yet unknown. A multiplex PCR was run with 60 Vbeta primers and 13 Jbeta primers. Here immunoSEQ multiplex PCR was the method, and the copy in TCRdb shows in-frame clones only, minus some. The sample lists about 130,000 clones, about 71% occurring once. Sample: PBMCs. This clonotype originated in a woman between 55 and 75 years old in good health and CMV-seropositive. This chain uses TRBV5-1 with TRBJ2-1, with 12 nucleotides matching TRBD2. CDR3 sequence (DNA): TGCGCCAGCAGCTTGGCCATTACTAGCGGGGGGCCTTACAATGAGCAGTTCTTC. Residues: CASSLAITSGGPYNEQFF.